The 8 T cell receptor beta chains below all came from one sample that was sequenced in a study of type 1 regulatory T cells. Study-wide results and caveats: Compared with non-type 1 regulatory T cells, type 1 regulatory T cells showed a more restricted TCR repertoire.

MiXCR was run by TCRdb on the reads, yielding one entry per CDR3 protein. Here the sample spans tens of thousands of distinct CDR3 sequences, around 20% being singletons. Antigens of these TCRs are unknown. Sequenced input: cultured type 1 regulatory T (Tr1) cells, either the whole culture or a sorted fraction (not recorded which). Receptor source: a human donor in good health.

This chain connects TRBV6-5 to TRBJ2-1; 7 bases map to TRBD2. There are 17 residues in the CDR3. The ends lost 0 bases at V and 0 bases at J; junction bases unmatched: 5. CDR1 and CDR2 (germline): MNHEY, SVGAGI. CDR3 region: CASSYSYREDSYNEQFF. The DNA for the CDR3 is TGTGCCAGCAGTTACTCGTATCGGGAGGACTCCTACAATGAGCAGTTCTTC.

This chain joins TRBV9 and TRBJ2-2; 11 bases line up with TRBD2. Germline CDR1 is SGDLS and CDR2 is YYNGEE. The CDR3 runs 15 residues. J gave up 7 bases and V 3 bases, and 5 bases lay outside the gene matches. CDR3 in amino acids: CASSAGTSGIGELFF. For the CDR3, the DNA is TGTGCCAGCAGCGCCGGGACTAGCGGCATCGGGGAGCTGTTTTTT.

The chain carries TRBV18 and TRBJ2-7; unclear D gene. The V end was cut by 1 base, the J end by 6 bases, with 16 bases between. Germline V gene data show CDR1 as KGHSH and CDR2 as LQKENI. The CDR3 has 15 amino acids. CDR3 protein: CASSPQSQDRGEQYF. CDR3 nucleotides: TGTGCCAGCTCACCACAATCTCAGGACCGTGGCGAGCAGTACTTC.

This clonotype was counted between two and nine times. The CDR3 loop reads CASSRGVTEAFF. The CDR3 coding sequence is TGTGCCAGCAGCAGGGGTGTCACTGAAGCTTTCTTT. The chain recombines TRBV6-5 with TRBJ1-1; D may be TRBD1 (6 bases). Per the germline V gene, CDR1 is MNHEY and CDR2 is SVGAGI. CDR3 length: 12 amino acids. Trimming took 6 bases from V and 4 from J, leaving 9 bases between them.

This clonotype occurred once. The chain recombines TRBV6-1 with TRBJ2-7; 8 bases are shared with TRBD2. Trimming at V came to 7 bases and at J to 2 bases, leaving 7 bases not matched to a gene. The CDR3 runs 14 residues. CDR1 and CDR2 (germline): MNHNS, SASEGT. The CDR3 here is CASIRSGGPYEQYF. The CDR3 DNA follows: TGTGCCAGCATCCGGAGCGGGGGACCCTACGAGCAGTACTTC.

This clonotype was detected a few times. J is TRBJ1-1 and V is TRBV4-3, with D hard to call. V lost 3 bases and J lost 10, with 15 bases in between. This CDR3 is built from 13 residues. Germline V gives CDR1 LGHNA, CDR2 YSLEER. CDR3 amino acids: CASSQTTTGGAFF. As DNA, the CDR3 is TGCGCCAGCAGCCAGACCACTACTGGAGGAGCTTTCTTT.

V and J are TRBV7-2 and TRBJ1-5; D perhaps matches TRBD1 (5 bases). CDR1 is SGHTA and CDR2 is FQGNSA in the germline V gene. Trimming stripped 6 bases from V and 1 base from J, with 7 bases between. CDR3 size: 13 residues. CDR3 DNA sequence: TGTGCCAGCAGGGGGGACAGCAATCAGCCCCAGCATTTT. Translation: CASRGDSNQPQHF.

This clonotype turned up a few times. The J gene is TRBJ2-1, the V gene TRBV3-1, with 9 positions matching TRBD2. Germline trimming cut 0 bases from V and 6 bases from J; bases unmatched to any gene: 9. This CDR3 spans 17 amino acids. Germline V CDR1 and CDR2: LGHDT, YNNKEL (reference sequence). CDR3: CASSQDPGGRAFNEQFF. In DNA, the CDR3 is TGTGCCAGCAGCCAAGATCCAGGCGGGAGGGCATTCAATGAGCAGTTCTTC.